This section outlines one TCR beta chain sequence together with its context. Its specificity is not known. The entry originates in a study of OX40 agonist ivuxolimab in advanced cancers. Whole-study findings and limits: Nonresponders included some who also had low normalized T-cell clonal expansion. Antigen specificity remained undetermined for the expanded peripheral T cells. In the 0.1 to 3.0 mg/kg range, CD4+ and CD8+ blood T cells had expanded clonally by week 6.

The V gene's germline CDR1 is LNHNV and CDR2 YYDKDF (reference sequence). This CDR3 has 12 residues. Between the trimmed V and J ends, which lost 0 bases and 7 bases, there was a span of 4 bases. Here immunoSEQ multiplex PCR was the method, and the copy in TCRdb shows in-frame clones only, minus some. The profile shows 70,000 to 80,000 clones, 88% of them singletons. This TCR was sampled from an adult with an advanced solid tumor such as melanoma, head and neck, liver or kidney cancer. Material: CD4+ or CD8+ T cells sorted from blood, obtained in a trial of the OX40 agonist ivuxolimab. The chain employs TRBV15 and TRBJ2-1; D remains ambiguous. For the CDR3, the DNA is TGTGCCACCAGCAGAGAAGCAAATGAGCAGTTCTTC. Amino acids: CATSREANEQFF. The full variable domain, with the rest looked up from reference TRBV15 and TRBJ2-1, is DAMVIQNPRYQVTQFGKPVTLSCSQTLNHNVMYWYQQKSSQAPKLLFHYYDKDFNNEADTPDNFQSRRPNTSFCFLDIRSPGLGDTAMYLCATSREANEQFFGPGTRLTVL.